This T cell receptor beta chain appears in the sequencing data of a study of shared clonotypes between healthy human individuals. Turning to the study itself: Each donor's CD4 naive and CD4 memory cells filled three plates apiece, CD8 naive two, and CD8 memory one. Whole-study findings and limits: Sampling included only blood; tissue repertoires likely differ.

This CDR3 is 15 amino acids long. Between the trimmed V and J ends, which lost 6 bases and 2 bases, there was a span of 14 bases. Germline assignment: CDR1 LNHDA and CDR2 SQIVND (reference sequence). In its sample, this clone was seen once. Its antigen is not identified. The method was immunoSEQ multiplex PCR; TCRdb's version includes in-frame clones alone and lacks a portion of them. The sample comprises more than 900,000 clones, roughly 74% of which are singletons, and 0.55% to 0.7% rests with the top ten. The specimen was memory CD4+ T cells from PBMCs. Subset of the sample: CD45RA-negative fraction. The receptor was isolated from a man between 18 and 35 years old in good health. Some clones in this sample may be carry-over from other donors' samples. This chain uses TRBV19 with TRBJ1-5, with D possibly being TRBD1 (6 bases). The CDR3 region is CASSHTGRGNQPQHF. DNA for the CDR3: TGTGCCAGTAGCCACACAGGGAGGGGCAATCAGCCCCAGCATTTT.